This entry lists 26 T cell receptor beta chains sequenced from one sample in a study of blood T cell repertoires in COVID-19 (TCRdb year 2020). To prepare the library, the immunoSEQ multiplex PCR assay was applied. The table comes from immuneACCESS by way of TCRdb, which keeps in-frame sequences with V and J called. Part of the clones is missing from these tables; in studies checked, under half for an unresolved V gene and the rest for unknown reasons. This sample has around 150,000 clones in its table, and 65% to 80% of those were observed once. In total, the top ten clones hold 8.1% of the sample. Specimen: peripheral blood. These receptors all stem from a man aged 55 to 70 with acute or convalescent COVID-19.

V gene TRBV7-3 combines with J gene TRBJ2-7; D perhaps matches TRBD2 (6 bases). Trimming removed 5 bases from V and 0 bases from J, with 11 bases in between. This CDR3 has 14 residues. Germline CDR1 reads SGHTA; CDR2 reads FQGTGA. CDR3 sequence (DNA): TGTGCCAGCAGCCGCTCGGGGGACTCCTACGAGCAGTACTTC. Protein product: CASSRSGDSYEQYF.

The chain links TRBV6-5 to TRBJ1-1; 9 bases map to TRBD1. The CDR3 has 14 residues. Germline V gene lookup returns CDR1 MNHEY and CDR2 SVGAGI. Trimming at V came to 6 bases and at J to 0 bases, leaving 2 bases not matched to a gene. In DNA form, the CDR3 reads TGTGCCAGCAGGACAGGGGGTATGAACACTGAAGCTTTCTTT. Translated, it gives CASRTGGMNTEAFF.

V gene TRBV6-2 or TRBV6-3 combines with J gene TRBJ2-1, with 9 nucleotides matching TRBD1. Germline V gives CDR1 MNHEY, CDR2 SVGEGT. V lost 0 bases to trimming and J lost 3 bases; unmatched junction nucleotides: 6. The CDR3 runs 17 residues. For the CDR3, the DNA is TGTGCCAGCAGTTACTCGAGGTTGGGACAGGGCTACAATGAGCAGTTCTTC. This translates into CASSYSRLGQGYNEQFF.

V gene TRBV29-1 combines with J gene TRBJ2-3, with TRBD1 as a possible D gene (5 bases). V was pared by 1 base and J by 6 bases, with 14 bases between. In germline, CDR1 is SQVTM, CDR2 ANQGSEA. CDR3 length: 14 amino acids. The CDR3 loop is CSVEGFRAADTQYF. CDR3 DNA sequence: TGCAGCGTTGAAGGCTTCAGGGCGGCGGATACGCAGTATTTT.

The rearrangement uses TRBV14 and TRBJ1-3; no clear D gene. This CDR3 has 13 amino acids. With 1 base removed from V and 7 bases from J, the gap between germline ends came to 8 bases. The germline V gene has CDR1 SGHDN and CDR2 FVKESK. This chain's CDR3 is CASSQGARNTIYF. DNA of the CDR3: TGTGCCAGCAGCCAAGGGGCCAGGAACACCATATATTTT.

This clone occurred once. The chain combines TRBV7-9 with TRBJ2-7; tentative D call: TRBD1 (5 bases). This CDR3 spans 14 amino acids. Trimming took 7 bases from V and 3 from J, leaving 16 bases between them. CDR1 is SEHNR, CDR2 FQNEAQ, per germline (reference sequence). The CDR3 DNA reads TGTGCCAGCACCCCCAGGGTATCTCGCTACGAGCAGTACTTC. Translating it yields CASTPRVSRYEQYF.

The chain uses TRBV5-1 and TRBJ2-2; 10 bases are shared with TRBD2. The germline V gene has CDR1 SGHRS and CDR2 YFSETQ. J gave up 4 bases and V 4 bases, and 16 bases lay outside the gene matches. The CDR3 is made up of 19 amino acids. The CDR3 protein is CASSSGPAGGRVSTGELFF. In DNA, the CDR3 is TGCGCCAGCAGCAGCGGACCAGCGGGGGGGCGAGTAAGCACCGGGGAGCTGTTTTTT.

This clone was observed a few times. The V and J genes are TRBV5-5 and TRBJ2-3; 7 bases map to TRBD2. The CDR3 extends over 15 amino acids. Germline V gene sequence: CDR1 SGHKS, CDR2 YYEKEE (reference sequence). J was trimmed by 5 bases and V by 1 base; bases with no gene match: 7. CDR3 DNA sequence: TGTGCCAGCAGCTTGAGGGGCAGGGAGGGAGATACGCAGTATTTT. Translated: CASSLRGREGDTQYF.

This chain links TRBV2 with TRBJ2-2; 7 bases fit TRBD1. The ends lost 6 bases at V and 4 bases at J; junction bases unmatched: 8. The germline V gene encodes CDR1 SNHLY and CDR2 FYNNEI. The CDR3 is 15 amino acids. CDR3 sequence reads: CASRADRVSTGELFF. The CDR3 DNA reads TGTGCCAGCAGAGCTGACAGGGTGTCCACCGGGGAGCTGTTTTTT.

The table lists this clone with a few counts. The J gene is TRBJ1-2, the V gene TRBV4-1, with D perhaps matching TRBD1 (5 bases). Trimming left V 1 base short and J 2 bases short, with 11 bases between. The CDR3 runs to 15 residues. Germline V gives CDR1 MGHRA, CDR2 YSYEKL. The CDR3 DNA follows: TGCGCCAGCAGCCAAGTTTTGTCAGGGAACTATGGCTACACCTTC. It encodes CASSQVLSGNYGYTF.

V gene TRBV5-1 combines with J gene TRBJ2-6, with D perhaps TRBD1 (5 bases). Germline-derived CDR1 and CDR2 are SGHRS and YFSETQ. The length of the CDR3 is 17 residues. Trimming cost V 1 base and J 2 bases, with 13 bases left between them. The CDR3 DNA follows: TGCGCCAGCAGCTTGAAGTCAGGGTTTACTGGGGCCAACGTCCTGACTTTC. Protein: CASSLKSGFTGANVLTF.

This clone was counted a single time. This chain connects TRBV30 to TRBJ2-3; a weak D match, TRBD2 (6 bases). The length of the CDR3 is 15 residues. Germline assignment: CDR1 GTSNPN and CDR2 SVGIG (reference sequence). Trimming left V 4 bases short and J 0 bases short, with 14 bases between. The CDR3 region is CAWISVADSTDTQYF. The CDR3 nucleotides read TGTGCCTGGATTTCGGTAGCGGATAGCACAGATACGCAGTATTTT.

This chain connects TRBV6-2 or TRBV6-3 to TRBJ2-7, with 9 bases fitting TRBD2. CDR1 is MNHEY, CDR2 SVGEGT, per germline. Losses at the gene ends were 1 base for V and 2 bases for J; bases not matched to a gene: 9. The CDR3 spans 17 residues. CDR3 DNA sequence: TGTGCCAGCAGTTACTATCCGGGACTAGCAGAAACCTACGAGCAGTACTTC. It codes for CASSYYPGLAETYEQYF.

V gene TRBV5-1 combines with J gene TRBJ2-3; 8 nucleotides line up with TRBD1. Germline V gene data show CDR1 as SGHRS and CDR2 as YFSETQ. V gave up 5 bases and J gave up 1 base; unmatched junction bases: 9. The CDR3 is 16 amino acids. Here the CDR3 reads CASRIRTGLGTDTQYF. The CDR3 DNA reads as TGCGCCAGCAGAATTCGGACAGGGCTGGGCACAGATACGCAGTATTTT.

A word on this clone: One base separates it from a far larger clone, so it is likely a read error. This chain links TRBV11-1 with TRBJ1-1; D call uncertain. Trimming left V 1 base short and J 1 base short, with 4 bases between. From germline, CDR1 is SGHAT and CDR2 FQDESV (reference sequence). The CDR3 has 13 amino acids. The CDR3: CASSLVENTEAFF. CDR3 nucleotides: TGTGCCAGCAGCTTAGTAGAGAACACTGAAGCTTTCTTT. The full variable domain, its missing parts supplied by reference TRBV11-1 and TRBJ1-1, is EAEVAQSPRYKITEKSQAVAFWCDPISGHATLYWYRQILGQGPELLVQFQDESVVDDSQLPKDRFSAERLKGVDSTLKIQPAELGDSAMYLCASSLVENTEAFFGQGTRLTVV.

CDR3 sequence reads: CASSDRGGNEQFF. The DNA of the CDR3 is TGTGCCAGTTCCGACAGGGGGGGAAATGAGCAGTTCTTC. The chain employs TRBV19 and TRBJ2-1; 9 bases line up with TRBD1. J lost 7 bases, V lost 8 bases, and 6 bases had no gene match. CDR3 size: 13 residues. Germline-derived CDR1 and CDR2 are LNHDA and SQIVND (reference sequence).

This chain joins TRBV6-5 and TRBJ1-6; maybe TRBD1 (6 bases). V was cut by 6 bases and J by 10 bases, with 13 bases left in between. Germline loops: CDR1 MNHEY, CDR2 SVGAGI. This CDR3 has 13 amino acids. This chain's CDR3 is CASRNRVGSPLHF. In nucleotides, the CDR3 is TGTGCCAGCAGAAACAGGGTTGGCTCACCCCTCCACTTT.

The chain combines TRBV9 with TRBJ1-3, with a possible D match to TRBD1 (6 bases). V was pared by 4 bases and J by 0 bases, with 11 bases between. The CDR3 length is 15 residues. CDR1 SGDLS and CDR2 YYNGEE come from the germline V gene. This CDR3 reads CASSPRDISGNTIYF. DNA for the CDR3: TGTGCCAGCAGCCCCCGGGACATCTCTGGAAACACCATATATTTT.

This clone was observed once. DNA of the CDR3: TGTGCCAGCAGTTGGGGACAGGGGCTACACGAGACCCAGTACTTC. It codes for CASSWGQGLHETQYF. The V and J genes are TRBV7-2 and TRBJ2-5; 10 bases agree with TRBD1. This CDR3 is 15 amino acids long. V lost 6 bases, J lost 5 bases, and 9 bases stayed unmatched. Germline CDR1 SGHTA, CDR2 FQGNSA.

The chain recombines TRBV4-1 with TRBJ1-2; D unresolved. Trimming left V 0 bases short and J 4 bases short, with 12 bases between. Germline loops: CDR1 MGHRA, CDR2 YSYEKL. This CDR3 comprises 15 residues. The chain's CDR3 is CASSQDSFSGYGYTF. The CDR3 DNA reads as TGCGCCAGCAGCCAAGATTCGTTTTCGGGCTATGGCTACACCTTC.

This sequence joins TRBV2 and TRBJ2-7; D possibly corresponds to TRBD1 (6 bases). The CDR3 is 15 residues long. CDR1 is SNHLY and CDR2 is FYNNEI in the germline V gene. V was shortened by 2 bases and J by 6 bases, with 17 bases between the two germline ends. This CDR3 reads CASSEPGQVRGEQYF. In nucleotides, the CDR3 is TGTGCCAGCAGTGAACCGGGACAAGTTAGAGGCGAGCAGTACTTC. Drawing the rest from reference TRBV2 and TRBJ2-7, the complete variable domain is EPEVTQTPSHQVTQMGQEVILRCVPISNHLYFYWYRQILGQKVEFLVSFYNNEISEKSEIFDDQFSVERPDGSNFTLKIRSTKLEDSAMYFCASSEPGQVRGEQYFGPGTRLTVT.

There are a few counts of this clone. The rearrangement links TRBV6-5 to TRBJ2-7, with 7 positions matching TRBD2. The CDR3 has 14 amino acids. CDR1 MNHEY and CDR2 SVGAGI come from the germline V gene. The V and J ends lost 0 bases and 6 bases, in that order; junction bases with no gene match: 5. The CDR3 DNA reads TGTGCCAGCAGTTACTCGAATTCGGGGGGCGAGCAGTACTTC. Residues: CASSYSNSGGEQYF.

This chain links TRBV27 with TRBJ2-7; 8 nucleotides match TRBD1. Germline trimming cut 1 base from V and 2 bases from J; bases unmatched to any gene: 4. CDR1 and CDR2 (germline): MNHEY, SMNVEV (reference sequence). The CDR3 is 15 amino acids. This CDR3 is CASSLFPDRAYEQYF. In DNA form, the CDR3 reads TGTGCCAGCAGTTTATTCCCGGACAGGGCCTACGAGCAGTACTTC.

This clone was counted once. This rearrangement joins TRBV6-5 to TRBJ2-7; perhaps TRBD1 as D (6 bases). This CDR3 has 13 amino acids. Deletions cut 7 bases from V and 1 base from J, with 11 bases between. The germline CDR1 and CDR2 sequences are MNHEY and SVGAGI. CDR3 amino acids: CASTLDSSYEQYF. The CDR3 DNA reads TGTGCCAGCACCCTGGACAGTTCCTACGAGCAGTACTTC.

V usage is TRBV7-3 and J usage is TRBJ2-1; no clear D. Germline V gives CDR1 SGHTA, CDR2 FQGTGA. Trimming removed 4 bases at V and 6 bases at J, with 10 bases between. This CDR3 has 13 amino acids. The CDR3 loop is CASSSYTGNEQFF. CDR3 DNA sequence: TGTGCCAGCAGCTCTTACACGGGCAATGAGCAGTTCTTC.

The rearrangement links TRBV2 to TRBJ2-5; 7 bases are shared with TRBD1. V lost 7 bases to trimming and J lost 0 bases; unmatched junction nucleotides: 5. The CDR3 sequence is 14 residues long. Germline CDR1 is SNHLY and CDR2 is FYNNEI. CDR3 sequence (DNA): TGTGCCAGCACTCTGACAGGGTACCAAGAGACCCAGTACTTC. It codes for CASTLTGYQETQYF.